The 18 T cell receptor beta chains below were found in one sample sequenced in a study of blood T cell repertoires in COVID-19. TCRdb's table, derived via immunoSEQ multiplex PCR, lists solely in-frame clones and lacks some. The sample yields some 150,000 clones, around 82% seen once. The sequenced sample was peripheral blood. The receptors stem from a man in his 60s with active or convalescent COVID-19.

This clone was picked up a small number of times. CDR3 DNA: TGTGCCAGTAGTCCGTACAGGACTGAAGCTTTCTTT. Its translation is CASSPYRTEAFF. This chain links TRBV19 with TRBJ1-1; maybe TRBD1 (5 bases). Germline loops: CDR1 LNHDA, CDR2 SQIVND (reference sequence). The CDR3 is 12 amino acids. Trimming removed 5 bases at V and 5 bases at J, with 9 bases between.

A single count supports this clone. The genes are TRBV5-4 and TRBJ1-5; possible D gene TRBD1, 5 bases. Germline lookup yields CDR1 SGHNT and CDR2 YYREEE (reference sequence). Trimming took 4 bases from V and 0 from J, leaving 11 bases between them. This CDR3 has 15 residues. CDR3 sequence reads: CASSPGGDSNQPQHF. Written as DNA, the CDR3 is TGTGCCAGCAGCCCGGGAGGGGATAGCAATCAGCCCCAGCATTTT.

In this sample, this clone turned up a few times. This chain joins TRBV28 and TRBJ2-5; D possibly corresponds to TRBD2 (10 bases). V was pared by 11 bases and J by 6 bases, with 22 bases between. CDR1 and CDR2 (germline): MDHEN, SYDVKM. The CDR3 spans 14 residues. CDR3 nucleotide sequence: TGTGCCGGACAGGGGACTAGCGATCTCAAGACCCAGTACTTC. This codes for CAGQGTSDLKTQYF.

CDR3 nucleotides: TGTGCCAGCAGCTTAGCAACAGGGATTGGTGCCGAGCAGTACTTC. Its translation is CASSLATGIGAEQYF. The rearrangement uses TRBV7-8 and TRBJ2-7; possibly TRBD1 for D (6 bases). Germline lookup yields CDR1 SGHVS and CDR2 FQNEAQ. V shed 0 bases and J shed 6 bases, with 15 bases lying between them. CDR3 length equals 15 residues. The variable domain in full, completed from reference TRBV7-8 and TRBJ2-7, reads GAGVSQSPRYKVAKRGQDVALRCDPISGHVSLFWYQQALGQGPEFLTYFQNEAQLDKSGLPSDRFFAERPEGSVSTLKIQRTQQEDSAVYLCASSLATGIGAEQYFGPGTRLTVT.

This sequence joins TRBV18 and TRBJ1-2; D is undetermined. Germline V gene data show CDR1 as KGHSH and CDR2 as LQKENI. Trimming pared 0 bases from V and 4 bases from J, leaving 9 bases between. The CDR3 covers 14 residues. The CDR3 DNA sequence: TGTGCCAGCTCACCACCGGGAGGAGCCTATGGCTACACCTTC. Encoded protein: CASSPPGGAYGYTF. The complete variable domain, with remaining parts taken from reference TRBV18 and TRBJ1-2, reads NAGVMQNPRHLVRRRGQEARLRCSPMKGHSHVYWYRQLPEEGLKFMVYLQKENIIDESGMPKERFSAEFPKEGPSILRIQQVVRGDSAAYFCASSPPGGAYGYTFGSGTRLTVV.

The J gene is TRBJ2-7, the V gene TRBV7-8; the match to TRBD2 covers 13 bases. This CDR3 has 17 residues. Germline V CDR1 and CDR2: SGHVS, FQNEAQ. The V gene end was trimmed by 5 bases and the J gene end by 6 bases; junction bases not matched to a gene: 13. Here the CDR3 reads CASSDFGLAGAWGEQYF. Here the CDR3 DNA reads TGTGCCAGCAGCGACTTTGGACTAGCGGGAGCATGGGGCGAGCAGTACTTC.

On this clone itself: This sample also contains other DNA sequences that code for the same CDR3. The chain couples TRBV5-1 to TRBJ1-3; 9 bases agree with TRBD1. V trimming: 4 bases; J trimming: 4 bases; junction bases outside the gene matches: 6. The germline V gene encodes CDR1 SGHRS and CDR2 YFSETQ. CDR3 length: 15 residues. CDR3 sequence: CASSPGQGTGNTIYF. In DNA, the CDR3 is TGCGCCAGCAGCCCGGGACAGGGAACAGGAAACACCATATATTTT. Based on the CDR3 plus reference TRBV5-1 and TRBJ1-3, the full variable domain is KAGVTQTPRYLIKTRGQQVTLSCSPISGHRSVSWYQQTPGQGLQFLFEYFSETQRNKGNFPGRFSGRQFSNSRSEMNVSTLELGDSALYLCASSPGQGTGNTIYFGEGSWLTVV.

V is TRBV5-6 and J is TRBJ2-2, with 11 bases identical to TRBD1. CDR1 and CDR2 from the germline V gene are SGHDT and YYEEEE. The CDR3 loop spans 16 amino acids. The V and J ends lost 4 bases and 7 bases, in that order; junction bases with no gene match: 9. As DNA, the CDR3 is TGTGCCAGCAGCCAAGGGACAGGGGGATCTGACGGGGAGCTGTTTTTT. Its translation is CASSQGTGGSDGELFF.

This clone was detected only a few times. One end of the junction is discordant with germline, which a read error may explain. This chain joins TRBV29-1 and TRBJ1-2, with a weak D call TRBD1 (5 bases). The CDR3 covers 14 residues. The germline CDR1 and CDR2 sequences are SQVTM and ANQGSEA. DNA of the CDR3: TGCAGCGTTGAAAGTACGGGGGGGTCCAATGGTTACACCTTC. Its translation: CSVESTGGSNGYTF.

The chain joins TRBV5-3 to TRBJ2-4; D is ambiguous. TRBV5-3 is annotated as an ORF whose role is uncertain. This CDR3 comprises 19 residues. Trimming pared 2 bases from V and 0 bases from J, leaving 21 bases between. CDR3 in amino acids: CARSFSLLKARLAKNIQYF. CDR3 coding DNA: TGTGCCAGAAGCTTCTCCCTACTTAAAGCTCGTTTAGCCAAAAACATTCAGTACTTC.

The table lists this clone with a count of one. CDR3 in DNA: TGTGCCAGCCGTCCGGGTTTGAGGATCTATGGCTACACCTTC. Its translation: CASRPGLRIYGYTF. V usage is TRBV6-5 and J usage is TRBJ1-2; D not resolved. V was cut by 8 bases and J by 4 bases, with 17 bases left in between. The CDR3 extends over 14 amino acids. Germline V lookup: CDR1 MNHEY, CDR2 SVGAGI.

The V gene is TRBV2, the J gene TRBJ1-1; D is unclear. Germline-derived CDR1 and CDR2 are SNHLY and FYNNEI. Between the trimmed V and J ends, which lost 3 bases and 7 bases, there was a span of 12 bases. The length of the CDR3 is 13 residues. In nucleotides, the CDR3 is TGTGCCAGCAGTGACAAACGGGAAGGTGAAGCTTTCTTT. It translates to CASSDKREGEAFF.

The V and J genes are TRBV4-1 and TRBJ1-5; tentatively, D is TRBD1 (6 bases). The CDR3 sequence is 13 residues long. CDR1 and CDR2 (germline): MGHRA, YSYEKL. V dropped 1 base and J dropped 6 bases, with 7 bases sitting between them. The CDR3 nucleotides are TGCGCCAGCAGCCAAGCAGGGGTTCAGCCCCAGCATTTT. Its translation is CASSQAGVQPQHF.

This clone was seen a few times. V gene TRBV21-1 combines with J gene TRBJ2-7; the table assigns TRBD1, which was not confirmed against the DNA. TRBV21-1 is a pseudogene locus. There are 12 residues in the CDR3. CDR3 in DNA: TGTGCCCGGAGGACAGGCGCCTACGAGCAGTACTTC. Translated, it gives CARRTGAYEQYF.

This clone has just one count. The chain links TRBV2 to TRBJ2-7; 9 positions match TRBD1. Germline V gene data show CDR1 as SNHLY and CDR2 as FYNNEI. CDR3 length equals 13 residues. After removal of 6 bases from V and 3 bases from J, the junction contained 3 bases not matched to a gene. CDR3: CASRDRGYYEQYF. CDR3 DNA sequence: TGTGCCAGCAGGGACAGGGGATACTACGAGCAGTACTTC.

The J gene is TRBJ2-5, the V gene TRBV18; no clear D gene. CDR3 size: 11 residues. V lost 5 bases to trimming and J lost 2 bases, with 3 bases between them. The germline V gene has CDR1 KGHSH and CDR2 LQKENI. This CDR3 is CASSEQETQYF. The CDR3 nucleotides are TGTGCCAGCTCAGAGCAAGAGACCCAGTACTTC. Complete variable domain (other parts from reference TRBV18 and TRBJ2-5): NAGVMQNPRHLVRRRGQEARLRCSPMKGHSHVYWYRQLPEEGLKFMVYLQKENIIDESGMPKERFSAEFPKEGPSILRIQQVVRGDSAAYFCASSEQETQYFGPGTRLLVL.

The chain joins TRBV9 to TRBJ2-3; 7 bases map to TRBD2. CDR1 is SGDLS, CDR2 YYNGEE, per germline. Trimming at V came to 1 base and at J to 0 bases, leaving 20 bases not matched to a gene. This CDR3 is built from 21 residues. The CDR3 DNA follows: TGTGCCAGCAGCGTACGCCACGGCCCGGGAGGCCCTTCTCACAGCACAGATACGCAGTATTTT. It is translated as CASSVRHGPGGPSHSTDTQYF.

This rearrangement joins TRBV7-6 to TRBJ2-3; unclear D gene. The CDR3 spans 14 residues. V shed 5 bases and J shed 2 bases, with 11 bases lying between them. From germline, CDR1 is SGHVS and CDR2 FNYEAQ. CDR3 sequence (DNA): TGTGCCAGCAGCCCTCGGTCCCTCACAGATACGCAGTATTTT. Protein: CASSPRSLTDTQYF.